Described below is a single T cell receptor beta chain sequence and its context. The data belong to a study of beta chain features in type 1 diabetes. Looked up from germline, CDR1 is SQVTM and CDR2 is ANQGSEA. The junction had 11 bases not matched to a gene; V was cut back by 3 bases and J by 3 bases. The CDR3 loop spans 16 amino acids. What was sequenced were expressed TCRB transcripts, since all of the isolated RNA had been reverse transcribed. TCRdb's table, derived via immunoSEQ multiplex PCR, lists solely in-frame clones and lacks some. The table has some 410,000 clones, approximately 14% seen once.

V gene TRBV29-1 combines with J gene TRBJ2-1; 7 nucleotides line up with TRBD1. The sequence came from a man younger than 45 in good health. Material for sequencing was naive CD4+ T cells from blood. CDR3 in amino acids: CSVDRQGRDYYNEQFF. Written as DNA, the CDR3 is TGCAGCGTTGATCGACAGGGCCGAGACTACTACAATGAGCAGTTCTTC.